The T cell receptor beta chain described here comes from a study of shared clonotypes between healthy human individuals. Whole-study context: For every donor, three CD4 naive, three CD4 memory, two CD8 naive and one CD8 memory plates were used.

Only in-frame clones appear in the TCRdb table, and some are missing; sequencing was by immunoSEQ multiplex PCR. In the table there are around 2.1 million clones, approximately 94% of which are singletons. Naive CD8 cells comprised CD45RO-negative, CCR7-positively selected cells, excluding terminally differentiated effector memory CD45RA+ cells. Deletions cut 2 bases from V and 0 bases from J, with 7 bases between. Germline V gives CDR1 MNHEY, CDR2 SMNVEV (reference sequence). This CDR3 has 14 amino acids. This clone has just one count. Other DNA sequences of this sample code for an identical CDR3. The chain carries TRBV27 and TRBJ1-2, with D unresolved. The sample consisted of naive CD8+ T cells from PBMCs. The receptor comes from a man in his late teens or twenties in good health. Some clones in this sample may be carry-over from other donors' samples. CDR3 DNA sequence: TGTGCCAGCAGTTTAGTGGGAGCTAACTATGGCTACACCTTC. Protein: CASSLVGANYGYTF.